A selection of T cell receptor beta chains follows, all from one sample in a study of cytomegalovirus exposure and HLA in healthy donors. Clones were sequenced by immunoSEQ multiplex PCR, and TCRdb holds only the in-frame ones, with some missing. The table shows approximately 190,000 clones, with around 83% occurring only once. Sequencing was carried out using PBMCs. The origin of the receptors is a woman aged 18 to 35 in good health and CMV-seronegative. Both conserved end residues are part of each CDR3. D genes are given only for firm matches. The size entry is marked missing in some rows and otherwise reads once, few, many or a size class.

clone size: -; J gene: TRBJ2-5; D gene: TRBD1; V gene: TRBV7-9; CDR3 DNA: TGTGCCAGCAGCTTAGCACCGGGACAGTCAAAAGAGACCCAGTACTTC; CDR3 protein: CASSLAPGQSKETQYF
clone size: -; J gene: TRBJ1-2; D gene: TRBD1; V gene: TRBV6-1; CDR3 DNA: TGTGCCAGCAGTGAAAACAGGGGCCCCTATGGCTACACCTTC; CDR3 protein: CASSENRGPYGYTF
clone size: -; J gene: TRBJ1-3; D gene: -; V gene: TRBV7-8; CDR3 DNA: TGTGCCAGCAGCTTACAAGCGTACTCTGGAAACACCATATATTTT; CDR3 protein: CASSLQAYSGNTIYF
clone size: -; J gene: TRBJ2-3; D gene: TRBD1; V gene: TRBV2; CDR3 DNA: TGTGCCAGCAGTGAATCGACAGGGGGTTATGATACGCAGTATTTT; CDR3 protein: CASSESTGGYDTQYF
clone size: -; J gene: TRBJ1-2; D gene: TRBD1; V gene: TRBV28; CDR3 DNA: TGTGCCAGCAGTTCCCCTGGGGAGACGACAGGGTATGGCTACACCTTC; CDR3 protein: CASSSPGETTGYGYTF
clone size: -; J gene: TRBJ1-2; D gene: -; V gene: TRBV5-1; CDR3 DNA: TGCGCCAGCAGCTCCACAGGATCCCCTGATGGCTACACCTTC; CDR3 protein: CASSSTGSPDGYTF
clone size: once; J gene: TRBJ2-7; D gene: -; V gene: TRBV11-2; CDR3 DNA: TGTGCCAGCAGCTTAGAAGTGGGAGTAAATTACGAGCAGTACTTC; CDR3 protein: CASSLEVGVNYEQYF
clone size: -; J gene: TRBJ2-1; D gene: TRBD2; V gene: TRBV27; CDR3 DNA: TGTGCCAGCAGTGATGGGACTAGCGGGGGGTACAATGAGCAGTTCTTC; CDR3 protein: CASSDGTSGGYNEQFF
clone size: -; J gene: TRBJ2-7; D gene: TRBD2; V gene: TRBV2; CDR3 DNA: TGTGCCAGCAGTGAGGCTAGCGGTAGGTCCTACGAGCAGTACTTC; CDR3 protein: CASSEASGRSYEQYF
clone size: -; J gene: TRBJ2-7; D gene: -; V gene: TRBV4-2; CDR3 DNA: TGTGCCAGCAGCCAAGTCGGGGTTATCTACGAGCAGTACTTC; CDR3 protein: CASSQVGVIYEQYF
clone size: -; J gene: TRBJ2-7; D gene: -; V gene: TRBV5-1; CDR3 DNA: TGCGCCAGCAGCTTGGTAGCGAAGAGCTACGAGCAGTACTTC; CDR3 protein: CASSLVAKSYEQYF
clone size: -; J gene: TRBJ1-1; D gene: -; V gene: TRBV18; CDR3 DNA: TGTGCCAGCTCACCTACAGTGAACACTGAAGCTTTCTTT; CDR3 protein: CASSPTVNTEAFF
clone size: -; J gene: TRBJ2-4; D gene: -; V gene: TRBV28; CDR3 DNA: TGTGCCAGCAGTTTCCCCGGGGTCAGGACCAAAAACATTCAGTACTTC; CDR3 protein: CASSFPGVRTKNIQYF
clone size: -; J gene: TRBJ2-7; D gene: -; V gene: TRBV19; CDR3 DNA: TGTGCCAGTAGTTTTCAGGGCAACTACGAGCAGTACTTC; CDR3 protein: CASSFQGNYEQYF
clone size: -; J gene: TRBJ1-2; D gene: -; V gene: TRBV6-6; CDR3 DNA: TGTGCCAGCAGTACCAGCTATGGCTACACCTTC; CDR3 protein: CASSTSYGYTF
clone size: -; J gene: TRBJ1-5; D gene: -; V gene: TRBV10-3; CDR3 DNA: TGTGCCATCAGCGTTCTTAGCAATCAGCCCCAGCATTTT; CDR3 protein: CAISVLSNQPQHF
clone size: few; J gene: TRBJ2-7; D gene: -; V gene: TRBV21-1; CDR3 DNA: TGTGCCAGCAGCACCCGACAGGGGACCTCCTACGAGCAGTACTTC; CDR3 protein: CASSTRQGTSYEQYF
clone size: -; J gene: TRBJ2-7; D gene: TRBD1; V gene: TRBV6-1; CDR3 DNA: TGTGCCAGCAGTGAAGCCGGGACAGAGATCTACGAGCAGTACTTC; CDR3 protein: CASSEAGTEIYEQYF
clone size: -; J gene: TRBJ2-7; D gene: -; V gene: TRBV5-5; CDR3 DNA: TGTGCCAGCAGTCCCCTTGGGGGGACTCACGAGCAGTACTTC; CDR3 protein: CASSPLGGTHEQYF
clone size: -; J gene: TRBJ2-3; D gene: TRBD2; V gene: TRBV6-5; CDR3 DNA: TGTGCCAGCAGGAATAGCGGGGGGGCCACAGATACGCAGTATTTT; CDR3 protein: CASRNSGGATDTQYF
clone size: few; J gene: TRBJ1-4; D gene: -; V gene: TRBV5-1; CDR3 DNA: TGCGCCAGCAGCTTGGCAGGGCCTGGGACTAATGAAAAACTGTTTTTT; CDR3 protein: CASSLAGPGTNEKLFF
clone size: few; J gene: TRBJ2-4; D gene: TRBD2; V gene: TRBV6-5; CDR3 DNA: TGTGCCAGCAGTCAACTAGCGGGAGTCTCGAACATTCAGTACTTC; CDR3 protein: CASSQLAGVSNIQYF
clone size: -; J gene: TRBJ2-7; D gene: TRBD2; V gene: TRBV14; CDR3 DNA: TGTGCCAGCAGCCAAGCGCTAGCGGGAATCGGGAGGCAGTACTTC; CDR3 protein: CASSQALAGIGRQYF
clone size: -; J gene: TRBJ2-6; D gene: TRBD2; V gene: TRBV2; CDR3 DNA: TGTGCCAGCAGAACTAGCGGGAGTTCTGGGGCCAACGTCCTGACTTTC; CDR3 protein: CASRTSGSSGANVLTF
clone size: -; J gene: TRBJ1-2; D gene: TRBD1; V gene: TRBV28; CDR3 DNA: TGTGCCAGTGGACAGGTCTACTATGGCTACACCTTC; CDR3 protein: CASGQVYYGYTF
clone size: -; J gene: TRBJ1-1; D gene: -; V gene: TRBV7-6; CDR3 DNA: TGTGCCAGCAGCTCCACGGTGGGAGGCACTGAAGCTTTCTTT; CDR3 protein: CASSSTVGGTEAFF
clone size: -; J gene: TRBJ2-7; D gene: TRBD1; V gene: TRBV7-9; CDR3 DNA: TGTGCCAGCAGCTCAGGGACAGGGGACCACGAGCAGTACTTC; CDR3 protein: CASSSGTGDHEQYF
clone size: once; J gene: TRBJ2-7; D gene: -; V gene: TRBV27; CDR3 DNA: TGTGCCAGCAGTTTATCTGGGAGAAGGTACGAGCAGTACTTC; CDR3 protein: CASSLSGRRYEQYF
clone size: -; J gene: TRBJ2-1; D gene: TRBD2; V gene: TRBV11-2; CDR3 DNA: TGTGCCAGCAGCATTACTAGCGGGAGTCGATTTGAGCAGTTCTTC; CDR3 protein: CASSITSGSRFEQFF
clone size: -; J gene: TRBJ2-1; D gene: TRBD2; V gene: TRBV15; CDR3 DNA: TGTGCCACCAGCAGATCTCAACTAGCGGCCAATGAGCAGTTCTTC; CDR3 protein: CATSRSQLAANEQFF
clone size: -; J gene: TRBJ2-7; D gene: -; V gene: TRBV5-4; CDR3 DNA: TGTGCCAGCAGCTTGCGGGGTTCCTACGAGCAGTACTTC; CDR3 protein: CASSLRGSYEQYF
clone size: -; J gene: TRBJ2-1; D gene: -; V gene: TRBV14; CDR3 DNA: TGTGCCAGCAGCCCCCCCCGGGGAGGACCTTCCTACAATGAGCAGTTCTTC; CDR3 protein: CASSPPRGGPSYNEQFF
clone size: -; J gene: TRBJ2-5; D gene: TRBD1; V gene: TRBV5-1; CDR3 DNA: TGCGCCAGCAGCTTGGGGGACAGGGGATCAGAGACCCAGTACTTC; CDR3 protein: CASSLGDRGSETQYF
clone size: -; J gene: TRBJ2-1; D gene: TRBD2; V gene: TRBV27; CDR3 DNA: TGTGCCAGCAGTTTAGGGTTAGCGGGGACTTGGTTCTTC; CDR3 protein: CASSLGLAGTWFF
clone size: -; J gene: TRBJ2-2; D gene: -; V gene: TRBV7-9; CDR3 DNA: TGTGCCAGCAGCTTATTTCGCGACACCGGGGAGCTGTTTTTT; CDR3 protein: CASSLFRDTGELFF
clone size: -; J gene: TRBJ1-4; D gene: -; V gene: TRBV7-2; CDR3 DNA: TGTGCCAGCAGCTTTTTTCACGGTTGGAATGAAAAACTGTTTTTT; CDR3 protein: CASSFFHGWNEKLFF
clone size: -; J gene: TRBJ2-2; D gene: -; V gene: TRBV21-1; CDR3 DNA: TGTGCCAGCAACTCGGGACTAGCGGGTGTCACCGGGGAGCTGTTTTTT; CDR3 protein: CASNSGLAGVTGELFF
clone size: -; J gene: TRBJ2-7; D gene: -; V gene: TRBV5-4; CDR3 DNA: TGTGCCAGCAGCTTGGAAGGGGCCGCCTCCTACGAGCAGTACTTC; CDR3 protein: CASSLEGAASYEQYF
clone size: -; J gene: TRBJ2-5; D gene: -; V gene: TRBV14; CDR3 DNA: TGTGCCAGCAGCCAACTCCTCCCGGAACAGGGAGATGCCTGGGACCCCCAAGAGACCCAGTACTTC; CDR3 protein: CASSQLLPEQGDAWDPQETQYF
clone size: -; J gene: TRBJ2-5; D gene: TRBD1; V gene: TRBV6-1; CDR3 DNA: TGTGCCAGCAGTGAAGGACAGGGGATACAAGAGACCCAGTACTTC; CDR3 protein: CASSEGQGIQETQYF
clone size: once; J gene: TRBJ1-1; D gene: TRBD1; V gene: TRBV7-6; CDR3 DNA: TGTGCCAGCAGCTCCACACAGGGGAGCACTGAAGCTTTCTTT; CDR3 protein: CASSSTQGSTEAFF
clone size: -; J gene: TRBJ2-7; D gene: -; V gene: TRBV27; CDR3 DNA: TGTGCCAGCAGTTTATCAAAGGGGAACGAGCAGTACTTC; CDR3 protein: CASSLSKGNEQYF
clone size: once; J gene: TRBJ2-2; D gene: -; V gene: TRBV18; CDR3 DNA: TGTGCCAGCTCACCACAGGGGGCCGGGGAGCTGTTTTTT; CDR3 protein: CASSPQGAGELFF
clone size: -; J gene: TRBJ1-5; D gene: -; V gene: TRBV7-9; CDR3 DNA: TGTGCCAGCAGCTTCGCAGACAATCAGCCCCAGCATTTT; CDR3 protein: CASSFADNQPQHF
clone size: -; J gene: TRBJ2-7; D gene: -; V gene: TRBV2; CDR3 DNA: TGTGCCAGCAGTCTGGGGACTGTCGGCGAGCAGTACTTC; CDR3 protein: CASSLGTVGEQYF
clone size: -; J gene: TRBJ2-2; D gene: TRBD2; V gene: TRBV9; CDR3 DNA: TGTGCCAGCAGCGTAGACCTAGCGGGAGCGTCCGGGGAGCTGTTTTTT; CDR3 protein: CASSVDLAGASGELFF
clone size: -; J gene: TRBJ2-1; D gene: -; V gene: TRBV19; CDR3 DNA: TGTGCCAGTAGTATGATTACAGATAACAATGAGCAGTTCTTC; CDR3 protein: CASSMITDNNEQFF
clone size: few; J gene: TRBJ2-3; D gene: -; V gene: TRBV19; CDR3 DNA: TGTGCCAGTAGTATAGCGCTTAGAACAGATACGCAGTATTTT; CDR3 protein: CASSIALRTDTQYF
clone size: -; J gene: TRBJ2-7; D gene: -; V gene: TRBV2; CDR3 DNA: TGTGCCAGCAGTGAAAGTAGGCAGGTATACGAGCAGTACTTC; CDR3 protein: CASSESRQVYEQYF
clone size: -; J gene: TRBJ2-3; D gene: TRBD2; V gene: TRBV5-1; CDR3 DNA: TGCGCCAGCAGCTTGCCCAGCGGGAGTGGGGGGGGCACAGATACGCAGTATTTT; CDR3 protein: CASSLPSGSGGGTDTQYF
clone size: -; J gene: TRBJ2-2; D gene: -; V gene: TRBV5-1; CDR3 DNA: TGCGCCAGCGGGGGGTTCGGGACGGAACCGAACACCGGGGAGCTGTTTTTT; CDR3 protein: CASGGFGTEPNTGELFF
clone size: once; J gene: TRBJ2-5; D gene: TRBD1; V gene: TRBV5-4; CDR3 DNA: TGTGCCAGCAGCTGGAATGACAGGGTTAAGACCCAGTACTTC; CDR3 protein: CASSWNDRVKTQYF
clone size: -; J gene: TRBJ2-7; D gene: TRBD2; V gene: TRBV13; CDR3 DNA: TGTGCCAGCAGCCAGGCAGCGGGAGCCTACGAGCAGTACTTC; CDR3 protein: CASSQAAGAYEQYF
clone size: few; J gene: TRBJ1-2; D gene: -; V gene: TRBV11-2; CDR3 DNA: TGTGCCAGCAGCTCACTTGGAGGGCCGGGGGGGGATGGCTACACCTTC; CDR3 protein: CASSSLGGPGGDGYTF